Given below is one TCR beta chain in context. The antigen is undetermined. The data derive from a study of vaccination and CD4 T cells after COVID-19. Study overall: Each person enrolled got two BNT162b2 or mRNA-1273 vaccine doses. The stimulus for the cells was overlapping spike peptides derived from SARS-CoV-2, HCoV-NL63, HCoV-OC43 and HCoV-229E.

Sequence data for DNA of cultured CD4+ T cells were generated by the Oncomine TCR Beta short-read assay. TCRdb fed the PCR reads into MiXCR, producing one record per CDR3 protein. The sample includes roughly 5,200 distinct CDR3 sequences, 40% of them seen just once. Points from the study as a whole: When vaccine-specific clones from convalescent patients were examined, 304 of 307 were spike mono-reactive.

The germline V gene has CDR1 SGHDT and CDR2 YYEEEE. The CDR3 has 15 amino acids. Trimming removed 3 bases from V and 4 bases from J; junction bases left unmatched: 8. Stated treatment: roughly 10-day PBMC culture with coronavirus spike peptide pools or control peptides (ViraFEST assay). For ViraFEST, peptide pools expanded antigen-specific T cells, after which the TCRs were sequenced. The chain carries TRBV5-6 and TRBJ1-1; TRBD1 agrees at 8 bases. This TCR was sampled from a human donor who had recovered from COVID-19. The specimen was CD4+ T cells from blood, cultured in vitro. The DNA for the CDR3 is TGTGCCAGCAGCTGGTTGCTCCAGGGGGCCACTGAAGCTTTCTTT. This encodes CASSWLLQGATEAFF.